This T cell receptor beta chain was retrieved from a study of blood T cell repertoires in COVID-19. In the authors' workflow: Amplification from reference gene primers served as the basis for estimated nucleated cell counts. Generated by immunoSEQ multiplex PCR, the TCRdb table keeps only in-frame clones and is missing some. Clone size and V and J calls were adopted from that table, with D and trimming inferred from the DNA. This table has 310,000 or so clones, 80% to 90% appearing once. This clone was observed a few times. This CDR3 is 14 amino acids long. Per the germline V gene, CDR1 is SGHAT and CDR2 is FQNNGV. The V and J ends lost 5 bases and 2 bases respectively, with 13 bases between them.

Specimen: peripheral blood. The sequence derives from a woman between 45 and 65 years old with acute or convalescent COVID-19. The V and J genes are TRBV11-2 and TRBJ2-7; TRBD1 might be the D (6 bases). The CDR3 region is CASSIYTGTYEQYF. DNA of the CDR3: TGTGCCAGCAGCATCTACACAGGGACCTACGAGCAGTACTTC.